The present T cell receptor beta chain was sequenced within a study of control samples from healthy donors and cancer patients (dated by TCRdb to about 2020). Note on this clone: Its antigen is currently not known. No much larger clone is present one base from it, and per-base qualities are unavailable.

Receptor libraries were prepared by the immunoSEQ multiplex PCR assay. What TCRdb holds here is the immuneACCESS table cut down to in-frame rearrangements. Part of the clones is not present; checked against another copy, under half of the missing clones reflect an unresolved V gene, and the others are unexplained. The table for this sample lists over 85,000 clones; 88% of them were counted only once. The ten largest clonotypes hold 3.5% to 4% of the sample. Based on the germline V gene (reference sequence), the CDR1 and CDR2 sequences are MNHNY and SVGAGI. The CDR3 sequence holds 12 residues, the cysteine and phenylalanine included. Kept here is only the CDR3 DNA, which spans 36 bases and is read in frame from base 1. Trimming costs V 8 bases and J 6 bases, and their ends lie 13 bases apart.

Material for sequencing was PBMCs. Recombination linked TRBV6-6 to TRBJ1-1; the D gene lacks a confident call. The TCR sequence derives from a woman between 55 and 75 years old with lung cancer. The nucleotide sequence reads as follows: TGTGCCAGCTTTTTAGGGAGGGCTGAAGCTTTCTTT. Translated, it gives CASFLGRAEAFF.